Listed here are 10 T cell receptor beta chains from one sample, sequenced in a study of Ad26.COV2.S vaccination and SARS-CoV-2 variants. The table came from immunoSEQ multiplex PCR; TCRdb's copy has only in-frame clones and leaves some out. This table holds around 400,000 clones, 90% found once. Treatment given: some 19 received Ad26.COV2.S at low or high dose, single or two shots; five or six received placebo; per-sample allocation not given. Sampling happened 63 days after the first vaccine or placebo injection. The starting material was peripheral blood, obtained in a trial of Ad26.COV2.S vaccine versus placebo. These TCRs come from a person between 18 and 59 years old who received the Ad26.COV2.S COVID-19 vaccine or a placebo.

This clone was counted once. The chain uses TRBV18 and TRBJ1-6; TRBD1 matches at 7 bases. V shed 1 base and J 0 bases; nucleotides not matched to a gene: 3. Per germline, CDR1 KGHSH and CDR2 LQKENI. The CDR3 totals 17 residues. CDR3 amino acids: CASSPLDRSSYNSPLHF. CDR3 sequence (DNA): TGTGCCAGCTCACCACTGGACAGGAGCTCCTATAATTCACCCCTCCACTTT.

The table lists this clone with a count of one. This chain links TRBV30 with TRBJ1-5; perhaps TRBD1 as D (6 bases). This CDR3 is built from 18 residues. CDR1 is GTSNPN and CDR2 is SVGIG in the germline V gene (reference sequence). V gave up 0 bases and J gave up 3 bases, with 21 bases separating them. The CDR3 here is CAWSVRVGTTSNNQPQHF. The DNA for the CDR3 is TGTGCCTGGAGTGTACGAGTCGGGACAACGTCAAACAATCAGCCCCAGCATTTT.

The rearrangement links TRBV19 to TRBJ2-3; D is perhaps TRBD1 (6 bases). The CDR3 runs 13 residues. Germline V gene lookup returns CDR1 LNHDA and CDR2 SQIVND (reference sequence). V lost 5 bases to trimming and J lost 3 bases, with 9 bases between them. The CDR3 region is CASSLRGTDTQYF. The CDR3 coding sequence is TGTGCCAGTAGTCTCAGGGGAACAGATACGCAGTATTTT.

This sequence joins TRBV28 and TRBJ1-6; TRBD1 agrees at 9 bases. The CDR3 extends over 15 amino acids. V lost 6 bases to trimming and J lost 7 bases; unmatched junction nucleotides: 7. Per the germline V gene, CDR1 is MDHEN and CDR2 is SYDVKM. As DNA, the CDR3 is TGTGCCAGCAGCCGAGCCGACAGGGGGAATTCACCCCTCCACTTT. It codes for CASSRADRGNSPLHF.

In DNA form, the CDR3 reads TGTGCCACCAGTGACCCAGGACCGATGGAGACCCAGTACTTC. Protein product: CATSDPGPMETQYF. The rearrangement joins TRBV24-1 to TRBJ2-5, with D hard to call. The CDR3 has 14 amino acids. Trimming shortened V by 4 bases and J by 5 bases, and 13 bases separated the two germline ends. The germline CDR1 and CDR2 sequences are KGHDR and SFDVKD.

The chain recombines TRBV4-1 with TRBJ2-1, with D perhaps assigned TRBD1 or TRBD2 (6 bases each). Per germline, CDR1 MGHRA and CDR2 YSYEKL. V gave up 4 bases and J gave up 3 bases, with 10 bases separating them. The CDR3 runs 14 residues. The DNA for the CDR3 is TGCGCCAGCAGCCCGGGGGCGGGCTACAATGAGCAGTTCTTC. Translated, it gives CASSPGAGYNEQFF.

The rearrangement joins TRBV5-8 to TRBJ1-2; D unclear. V gave up 2 bases and J gave up 7 bases, with 15 bases separating them. The CDR3 has 14 amino acids. Germline loops: CDR1 SGHTS, CDR2 YDEGEE. The CDR3 reads CASSFQDGVFGYTF. The CDR3 DNA sequence: TGTGCCAGCAGCTTTCAAGACGGAGTTTTTGGCTACACCTTC.

The CDR3, as DNA: TGTGCCAGTAGTTTCAAACCGGGATCTTCGTTCACTGAAGCTTTCTTT. This encodes CASSFKPGSSFTEAFF. The chain has TRBV19 and TRBJ1-1; D gene uncertain. CDR3 length: 16 amino acids. Trimming removed 5 bases from V and 4 bases from J, with 20 bases in between. CDR1 LNHDA and CDR2 SQIVND come from the germline V gene (reference sequence). Full variable domain (missing parts from reference TRBV19 and TRBJ1-1): DGGITQSPKYLFRKEGQNVTLSCEQNLNHDAMYWYRQDPGQGLRLIYYSQIVNDFQKGDIAEGYSVSREKKESFPLTVTSAQKNPTAFYLCASSFKPGSSFTEAFFGQGTRLTVV.

The genes are TRBV27 and TRBJ2-7; 8 bases are shared with TRBD1. Germline V lookup: CDR1 MNHEY, CDR2 SMNVEV (reference sequence). The CDR3 contains 13 residues. J lost 5 bases, V lost 0 bases, and 0 bases had no gene match. The CDR3 DNA reads as TGTGCCAGCAGTTTATCGACAGGGGACGAGCAGTACTTC. It codes for CASSLSTGDEQYF.

This rearrangement joins TRBV30 to TRBJ2-1, with TRBD2 matching 13 bases. The CDR3 is 14 amino acids. CDR1 GTSNPN and CDR2 SVGIG come from the germline V gene (reference sequence). The V gene end was trimmed by 7 bases and the J gene end by 6 bases; junction bases not matched to a gene: 6. CDR3 loop: CAFLRTSGSNEQFF. The CDR3 nucleotides are TGTGCCTTTTTGCGGACTAGCGGGAGCAATGAGCAGTTCTTC.